Below are 28 T cell receptor beta chains sequenced from a single sample in a study of T cell responses to AZD1222 COVID-19 vaccine. Profiling relied on immunoSEQ multiplex PCR, and the TCRdb table lists in-frame clones only, not all of them. Of some 120,000 clones in the sample, about 88% are singletons; the top ten hold over 2.5%. Sequenced here: peripheral blood, sampled 28 days after the second AZD1222 dose. Receptors were obtained from an adult who received the AZD1222 COVID-19 vaccine.

This chain connects TRBV28 to TRBJ1-6; tentative D call: TRBD1 (6 bases). This CDR3 is 16 amino acids long. CDR1 is MDHEN and CDR2 is SYDVKM in the germline V gene. V was trimmed by 5 bases and J by 13 bases, leaving 24 bases between them. Written as DNA, the CDR3 is TGTGCCAGCAGTCCACGGGGGGGCGGACCGAGTTTGCCCCTCCACTTT. This codes for CASSPRGGGPSLPLHF.

The V gene is TRBV27, the J gene TRBJ1-2, with 8 nucleotides matching TRBD1. The V and J ends lost 4 bases and 4 bases, in that order; junction bases with no gene match: 8. CDR1 is MNHEY and CDR2 is SMNVEV in the germline V gene (reference sequence). The CDR3 is 15 amino acids. The DNA for the CDR3 is TGTGCCAGCAGTTCCGCGGACAGGGTGGGCTATGGCTACACCTTC. Its protein is CASSSADRVGYGYTF.

The rearrangement uses TRBV11-2 and TRBJ1-2; D might be TRBD1 (6 bases). V was clipped by 5 bases and J by 3 bases, with 19 bases between them. There are 16 residues in the CDR3. Germline values: CDR1 SGHAT, CDR2 FQNNGV. In DNA, the CDR3 is TGTGCCAGCAGCCGCCCACCGACAGGCCGACACTATGGCTACACCTTC. This codes for CASSRPPTGRHYGYTF.

V gene TRBV10-3 combines with J gene TRBJ2-2; D is ambiguous. V was shortened by 11 bases and J by 1 base, with 5 bases between the two germline ends. Germline values: CDR1 ENHRY, CDR2 SYGVKD. CDR3 length: 11 residues. This CDR3 reads CAAKNTGELFF. In DNA form, the CDR3 reads TGTGCCGCCAAGAACACCGGGGAGCTGTTTTTT.

The J gene is TRBJ2-3, the V gene TRBV27, with 10 bases fitting TRBD2. Germline V gene data show CDR1 as MNHEY and CDR2 as SMNVEV (reference sequence). V lost 2 bases to trimming and J lost 3 bases; unmatched junction nucleotides: 2. The CDR3 contains 15 residues. The DNA of the CDR3 is TGTGCCAGCAGTTTAATAGCGGGGGGAACAGATACGCAGTATTTT. Amino acids: CASSLIAGGTDTQYF.

This clone came up once. This rearrangement joins TRBV7-2 to TRBJ1-2; 7 nucleotides line up with TRBD1. J gave up 4 bases and V 1 base, and 3 bases lay outside the gene matches. The CDR3 is 14 residues long. Germline values: CDR1 SGHTA, CDR2 FQGNSA. CDR3: CASSLVGGLYGYTF. The DNA for the CDR3 is TGTGCCAGCAGCTTAGTAGGGGGCCTCTATGGCTACACCTTC.

J is TRBJ1-2 and V is TRBV18; 8 bases fit TRBD1. After removal of 4 bases from V and 8 bases from J, the junction contained 9 bases not matched to a gene. CDR1 is KGHSH and CDR2 is LQKENI in the germline V gene. The CDR3 is 14 residues long. The CDR3 reads CASSQLQGEEGYTF. Written as DNA, the CDR3 is TGTGCCAGCTCACAACTACAGGGGGAGGAGGGCTACACCTTC. Full variable domain (missing parts from reference TRBV18 and TRBJ1-2): NAGVMQNPRHLVRRRGQEARLRCSPMKGHSHVYWYRQLPEEGLKFMVYLQKENIIDESGMPKERFSAEFPKEGPSILRIQQVVRGDSAAYFCASSQLQGEEGYTFGSGTRLTVV.

In nucleotides, the CDR3 is TGTGCCTGGGGGGCAGGGTTTATAAGCAATCAGCCCCAGCATTTT. It codes for CAWGAGFISNQPQHF. This chain links TRBV30 with TRBJ1-5, with D tentatively TRBD1 (5 bases). CDR3 length: 15 residues. V was shortened by 5 bases and J by 1 base, with 15 bases between the two germline ends. Germline V gene sequence: CDR1 GTSNPN, CDR2 SVGIG (reference sequence). Together with reference TRBV30 and TRBJ1-5, the CDR3 gives the full variable domain: SQTIHQWPATLVQPVGSPLSLECTVEGTSNPNLYWYRQAAGRGLQLLFYSVGIGQISSEVPQNLSASRPQDRQFILSSKKLLLSDSGFYLCAWGAGFISNQPQHFGDGTRLSIL.

V gene TRBV18 combines with J gene TRBJ1-2; weak D call: TRBD1 (5 bases). The CDR3 consists of 13 residues. CDR1 KGHSH and CDR2 LQKENI come from the germline V gene. V lost 3 bases, J lost 4 bases, and 9 bases lay in between. CDR3 sequence (DNA): TGTGCCAGCTCACCGACAGAGTCCTATGGCTACACCTTC. This codes for CASSPTESYGYTF.

The rearrangement joins TRBV24-1 to TRBJ1-5; 7 bases map to TRBD1. After removal of 2 bases from V and 0 bases from J, the junction contained 6 bases not matched to a gene. The length of the CDR3 is 17 residues. Germline assignment: CDR1 KGHDR and CDR2 SFDVKD. The CDR3 coding sequence is TGTGCCACCAGTGATTCAAGGGACAGCTATAGCAATCAGCCCCAGCATTTT. It codes for CATSDSRDSYSNQPQHF.

This chain joins TRBV10-3 and TRBJ1-2; D is unclear. Trimming took 3 bases from V and 4 from J, leaving 12 bases between them. Germline CDR1 ENHRY, CDR2 SYGVKD. This CDR3 comprises 14 residues. Written as DNA, the CDR3 is TGTGCCATCAGTGACGAGGGATGGAGCTATGGCTACACCTTC. Translation: CAISDEGWSYGYTF.

As DNA, the CDR3 is TGCGCCAGCAGTGAAAGGGCCGAACCCAATGAGCAGTTCTTC. This codes for CASSERAEPNEQFF. The rearrangement links TRBV10-1 to TRBJ2-1; D gene unclear. Germline V lookup: CDR1 WNHNN, CDR2 SYGVQD (reference sequence). This CDR3 spans 14 amino acids. Trimming took 3 bases from V and 6 from J, leaving 12 bases between them.

The V call is TRBV5-1, the J call TRBJ2-3; D possibly corresponds to TRBD1 (6 bases). Germline assignment: CDR1 SGHRS and CDR2 YFSETQ. The CDR3 consists of 16 residues. The V end lost 0 bases, the J end lost 2 bases, and 13 bases lay between the germline ends. The CDR3 sequence: CASSLARGISTDTQYF. CDR3 nucleotides: TGCGCCAGCAGCTTGGCCAGGGGAATATCCACAGATACGCAGTATTTT.

The rearrangement uses TRBV28 and TRBJ1-1, with D perhaps TRBD1 (5 bases). CDR1 MDHEN and CDR2 SYDVKM come from the germline V gene. This CDR3 is 12 amino acids long. The V end was cut by 3 bases, the J end by 11 bases, with 13 bases between. CDR3 residues: CASSLKARDAFF. The CDR3 DNA follows: TGTGCCAGCAGTTTGAAAGCGCGGGACGCTTTCTTT.

The CDR3 loop is CASTINGYGYTF. CDR3 nucleotides: TGTGCCAGCACCATAAATGGCTATGGCTACACCTTC. This chain joins TRBV5-5 and TRBJ1-2; D gene uncertain. Per the germline V gene, CDR1 is SGHKS and CDR2 is YYEKEE (reference sequence). This CDR3 spans 12 amino acids. V was cut by 6 bases and J by 4 bases, with 10 bases left in between.

This clone has more than one count but fewer than ten. This chain joins TRBV28 and TRBJ2-3; D could derive from TRBD1 or TRBD2 (5 bases each). V was pared by 2 bases and J by 6 bases, with 24 bases between. CDR3 size: 18 residues. Germline loops: CDR1 MDHEN, CDR2 SYDVKM. The CDR3 here is CASSLNRGTDPWRDTQYF. The CDR3 DNA follows: TGTGCCAGCAGTTTAAATAGAGGGACCGATCCTTGGAGGGATACGCAGTATTTT.

This chain uses TRBV6-5 with TRBJ2-5, with unresolved D. This CDR3 region has 13 residues. Germline CDR1 reads MNHEY; CDR2 reads SVGAGI. V lost 6 bases, J lost 6 bases, and 14 bases lay in between. CDR3 sequence: CASRSQDPKTQYF. The CDR3 region has the DNA TGTGCCAGCAGGTCACAAGACCCCAAGACCCAGTACTTC.

The chain recombines TRBV21-1 with TRBJ2-3; whether TRBD1, the table's D call, matches the DNA was not checked. TRBV21-1 is reported as a pseudogene. The CDR3 is made up of 13 amino acids. The CDR3 region has the DNA TGTGCCCACAGCATACAGCTCACAGATACGCAGTATTTT. Translated: CAHSIQLTDTQYF.

This chain uses TRBV7-8 with TRBJ2-5; D might be TRBD2 (5 bases). With 6 bases removed from V and 0 bases from J, the gap between germline ends came to 14 bases. CDR1 and CDR2 (germline): SGHVS, FQNEAQ. The CDR3 loop spans 15 amino acids. The CDR3 sequence is CASRRTRIDQETQYF. In nucleotides, the CDR3 is TGTGCCAGCAGACGAACTAGGATTGACCAAGAGACCCAGTACTTC.

The chain carries TRBV11-2 and TRBJ2-7, with D possibly TRBD1 on 6 matching bases. The CDR3 totals 14 residues. Germline CDR1 reads SGHAT; CDR2 reads FQNNGV. Trimming left V 6 bases short and J 2 bases short, with 14 bases between. CDR3 nucleotide sequence: TGTGCCAGCAGTATCGGACAGACGACCTACGAGCAGTACTTC. Residues: CASSIGQTTYEQYF. The whole variable domain, filled in from reference TRBV11-2 and TRBJ2-7, reads EAGVAQSPRYKIIEKRQSVAFWCNPISGHATLYWYQQILGQGPKLLIQFQNNGVVDDSQLPKDRFSAERLKGVDSTLKIQPAKLEDSAVYLCASSIGQTTYEQYFGPGTRLTVT.

This clone showed up just a few times. The rearrangement uses TRBV5-7 and TRBJ1-5; D gene unclear. TRBV5-7 is placed among ORFs of uncertain function. CDR3 length equals 15 residues. Trimming took 5 bases from V and 2 from J, leaving 14 bases between them. Here the CDR3 DNA reads TGTGCCAGCAGTCCCCCCGGGGATGGCAATCAGCCCCAGCATTTT. Translation gives CASSPPGDGNQPQHF.

V usage is TRBV2 and J usage is TRBJ1-2; tentatively, D is TRBD1 (5 bases). This CDR3 is built from 14 residues. The V gene's germline CDR1 is SNHLY and CDR2 FYNNEI. The germline V and J ends were trimmed by 6 bases and 9 bases, with 20 bases remaining between them. The DNA of the CDR3 is TGTGCCAGCAGATCCCCGGACACTGGATTTAGCTACACCTTC. It codes for CASRSPDTGFSYTF.

The J gene is TRBJ1-2, the V gene TRBV7-8; D gene uncertain. V lost 1 base, J lost 7 bases, and 16 bases lay in between. This CDR3 is built from 15 residues. Germline V gene lookup returns CDR1 SGHVS and CDR2 FQNEAQ. In DNA form, the CDR3 reads TGTGCCAGCAGCTTAGGGCGGGCGACTCGAGGTGGCTACACCTTC. It specifies CASSLGRATRGGYTF.

This rearrangement joins TRBV6-1 to TRBJ1-4; 9 bases map to TRBD1. Trimming at V came to 7 bases and at J to 7 bases, leaving 7 bases not matched to a gene. The germline CDR1 and CDR2 sequences are MNHNS and SASEGT. There are 14 residues in the CDR3. CDR3 nucleotides: TGTGCCAGCAACACGGACAGGGGTGGTGAAAAACTGTTTTTT. This translates into CASNTDRGGEKLFF.

The gene calls are TRBV30 and TRBJ1-2, with a tentative D call TRBD1 (6 bases). From germline, CDR1 is GTSNPN and CDR2 SVGIG (reference sequence). The V gene lost 0 bases and the J gene lost 6 bases, with 14 bases spanning the gap. The CDR3 consists of 14 residues. CDR3 DNA sequence: TGTGCCTGGAGTGTACTACGACAGGTTGATGGCTACACCTTC. Its protein is CAWSVLRQVDGYTF.

V and J are TRBV2 and TRBJ2-7, with D hard to call. Germline V CDR1 and CDR2: SNHLY, FYNNEI. The CDR3 length is 12 residues. V was pared by 5 bases and J by 7 bases, with 12 bases between. The CDR3 DNA reads TGTGCCAGCAGTTTGAATGGGTGGGAGCAGTACTTC. It specifies CASSLNGWEQYF.

The V gene is TRBV2, the J gene TRBJ1-2; D is ambiguous. CDR3 size: 14 residues. Between the trimmed V and J ends, which lost 6 bases and 4 bases, there was a span of 15 bases. Germline V gene data show CDR1 as SNHLY and CDR2 as FYNNEI. The CDR3 here is CASRTDNVFYGYTF. The CDR3 region has the DNA TGTGCCAGCAGAACAGACAACGTATTCTATGGCTACACCTTC.

The rearrangement joins TRBV5-1 to TRBJ1-1; no clear D gene. Per germline, CDR1 SGHRS and CDR2 YFSETQ. The CDR3 has 13 amino acids. The ends were cut back, 1 base at V and 1 base at J, with 5 bases in the middle. The CDR3 DNA reads as TGCGCCAGCAGCTTGCCCGAGAACACTGAAGCTTTCTTT. It yields the protein CASSLPENTEAFF.